The text below deals with one T cell receptor beta chain. Using RNA transcripts as the source, TCR beta CDR3 regions were amplified. The HTBI primer set drove a first-round RT-PCR of the TCR CDR3. TCRdb fed the multiplex PCR reads into MiXCR, producing one record per CDR3 protein. This table has about 640,000 distinct CDR3 sequences, more than 20% appearing once. Germline-derived CDR1 and CDR2 are KGHDR and SFDVKD. The CDR3 spans 16 residues. V lost 3 bases, J lost 8 bases, and 12 bases stayed unmatched. The data stem from a study of T cells in Graves' hyperthyroidism and ophthalmopathy. Patients affected by ophthalmopathy presented a Clinical Activity Score of at least 3, a NOSPECS grade of at least 4, and disease duration below 3 months. It was uncontrolled infection, other autoimmune disease, pregnancy or lactation that excluded patients. Each 10 ml fresh peripheral blood draw supplied the PBMCs.

The chain joins TRBV24-1 to TRBJ2-1, with 7 bases aligning to TRBD2. This sequence was found in a young man with Graves' ophthalmopathy. What was sequenced was blood. DNA of the CDR3: TGTGCCACCAGTGATATCGGGGGGTTGTTTCCCGATGAGCAGTTCTTC. Amino acid sequence: CATSDIGGLFPDEQFF.